This TCR beta chain is drawn from a study of T cell responses to AZD1222 COVID-19 vaccine. Germline CDR1 reads SGDLS; CDR2 reads YYNGEE. V was clipped by 4 bases and J by 0 bases, with 14 bases between them. This CDR3 spans 17 amino acids. TCRdb's copy holds only in-frame clones and misses some; the assay was immunoSEQ multiplex PCR. The data show some 120,000 clones, 88% seen once. The clonotype originates from an adult in good health. The chain employs TRBV9 and TRBJ2-6; a weak D match, TRBD2 (6 bases). The source material was peripheral blood, sampled on day 0 of AZD1222 vaccination. The CDR3 protein is CASSKGGRISGANVLTF. The CDR3 DNA follows: TGTGCCAGCAGCAAGGGAGGACGTATCTCTGGGGCCAACGTCCTGACTTTC.